Shown below are 15 T cell receptor beta chains from a single sample sequenced in a study of shared clonotypes between healthy human individuals. Sequenced by immunoSEQ multiplex PCR; TCRdb stores in-frame clones only, minus some. The sample contains about 2 million clones, about 95% of which appear only once. Source material: naive CD4+ T cells sorted from blood. Described subset: CD45RA+ positively selected. These receptors came from a man younger than 35 in good health.

J is TRBJ2-7 and V is TRBV19, with D possibly called TRBD1 or TRBD2 (7 bases each). From germline, CDR1 is LNHDA and CDR2 SQIVND (reference sequence). This CDR3 spans 14 amino acids. Trimming stripped 6 bases from V and 5 bases from J, with 17 bases between. CDR3 sequence reads: CASRRGRGTDEQYF. CDR3 sequence (DNA): TGTGCCAGTAGGAGAGGGAGGGGGACAGACGAGCAGTACTTC.

The CDR3 is CASSPIGQGVSYEQYF. DNA for the CDR3: TGCGCCAGCAGCCCTATTGGACAGGGGGTTTCCTACGAGCAGTACTTC. The chain recombines TRBV5-1 with TRBJ2-7; 10 bases are a match to TRBD1. V lost 4 bases and J lost 1; bases outside the gene matches: 8. The CDR3 is 16 amino acids. Germline CDR1 SGHRS, CDR2 YFSETQ. The variable domain in full, completed from reference TRBV5-1 and TRBJ2-7, reads KAGVTQTPRYLIKTRGQQVTLSCSPISGHRSVSWYQQTPGQGLQFLFEYFSETQRNKGNFPGRFSGRQFSNSRSEMNVSTLELGDSALYLCASSPIGQGVSYEQYFGPGTRLTVT.

The sample holds a few counts of this clone. The V and J genes are TRBV19 and TRBJ2-5; the match to TRBD1 covers 7 bases. The J segment lost 5 bases and the V segment lost 3 bases, leaving 6 bases of the junction unmatched. Germline values: CDR1 LNHDA, CDR2 SQIVND (reference sequence). The CDR3 sequence is 14 residues long. The CDR3 protein is CASSMKGAGETQYF. The CDR3 DNA sequence: TGTGCCAGTAGTATGAAGGGGGCTGGTGAGACCCAGTACTTC.

This chain uses TRBV10-3 with TRBJ2-7, with a weak D call TRBD2 (5 bases). The ends were cut back, 0 bases at V and 3 bases at J, with 12 bases in the middle. The CDR3 loop spans 15 amino acids. Germline CDR1 reads ENHRY; CDR2 reads SYGVKD. Here the CDR3 DNA reads TGTGCCATCAGTGAGTCAGGACTGTCCCTCTACGAGCAGTACTTC. It is translated as CAISESGLSLYEQYF.

The chain is built from TRBV7-8 and TRBJ2-2, with TRBD1 as a possible D gene (6 bases). Germline CDR1 is SGHVS and CDR2 is FQNEAQ. This CDR3 region has 14 residues. Trimming removed 0 bases from V and 5 bases from J, with 7 bases in between. CDR3 DNA sequence: TGTGCCAGCAGCTTAGCCCAGGGGACCGGGGAGCTGTTTTTT. Protein sequence: CASSLAQGTGELFF.

This clone was seen a handful of times. Additional DNA sequences in this sample encode the identical CDR3. The rearrangement links TRBV5-1 to TRBJ1-1; D call uncertain. In germline, CDR1 is SGHRS, CDR2 YFSETQ. V was cut by 0 bases and J by 0 bases, with 9 bases left in between. This CDR3 is 15 amino acids long. CDR3 bases: TGCGCCAGCAGCTTGGGTAGGATTATGAACACTGAAGCTTTCTTT. Residues: CASSLGRIMNTEAFF. The variable domain in full, with the rest retrieved from reference TRBV5-1 and TRBJ1-1, is KAGVTQTPRYLIKTRGQQVTLSCSPISGHRSVSWYQQTPGQGLQFLFEYFSETQRNKGNFPGRFSGRQFSNSRSEMNVSTLELGDSALYLCASSLGRIMNTEAFFGQGTRLTVV.

The chain has TRBV25-1 and TRBJ2-1; D may be TRBD2 (5 bases). CDR1 is MGHDK and CDR2 is SYGVNS in the germline V gene. The ends were cut back, 10 bases at V and 0 bases at J, with 10 bases in the middle. The CDR3 loop spans 13 amino acids. This CDR3 is CATKRSSYNEQFF. CDR3 in DNA: TGTGCCACCAAGCGGAGCTCCTACAATGAGCAGTTCTTC.

As concerns this clone: Different DNA sequences within this sample yield the same CDR3. J is TRBJ2-7 and V is TRBV18; TRBD2 agrees at 10 bases. J gave up 4 bases and V 1 base, and 1 base lay outside the gene matches. Germline CDR1 and CDR2: KGHSH and LQKENI. CDR3 length: 14 amino acids. The CDR3 DNA follows: TGTGCCAGCTCACCACTAGCGGGAGGTTACGAGCAGTACTTC. It codes for CASSPLAGGYEQYF.

The chain recombines TRBV6-6 with TRBJ2-7; 7 bases line up with TRBD1. This CDR3 contains 15 residues. V trimming: 7 bases; J trimming: 4 bases; junction bases outside the gene matches: 13. Germline loops: CDR1 MNHNY, CDR2 SVGAGI (reference sequence). The CDR3 coding sequence is TGTGCCAGCACCGCCCCCGAGACAGGGCGGTACGAGCAGTACTTC. Translation: CASTAPETGRYEQYF.

The V and J genes are TRBV27 and TRBJ2-2; D not certain. Germline V gene lookup returns CDR1 MNHEY and CDR2 SMNVEV (reference sequence). This CDR3 has 17 amino acids. V was clipped by 5 bases and J by 1 base, with 17 bases between them. This CDR3 reads CASSPVLGALNTGELFF. CDR3 in DNA: TGTGCCAGCAGTCCCGTGCTGGGCGCCCTGAACACCGGGGAGCTGTTTTTT.

This chain joins TRBV6-5 and TRBJ2-7; maybe TRBD2 (5 bases). Germline CDR1 reads MNHEY; CDR2 reads SVGAGI. This CDR3 is built from 16 residues. Trimming removed 2 bases from V and 3 bases from J, with 17 bases in between. The CDR3, as DNA: TGTGCCAGCAGTTACGCGAGGGCCGGGAATGGCTACGAGCAGTACTTC. Residues: CASSYARAGNGYEQYF.

The rearrangement links TRBV5-1 to TRBJ1-2; D gene ambiguous. The CDR3 length is 14 residues. Between the trimmed V and J ends, which lost 0 bases and 1 base, there was a span of 7 bases. Germline-derived CDR1 and CDR2 are SGHRS and YFSETQ. Written as DNA, the CDR3 is TGCGCCAGCAGCTTGGTCGCCGATAACTATGGCTACACCTTC. Amino acid sequence: CASSLVADNYGYTF.

The chain couples TRBV18 to TRBJ1-3, with D uncertain. The CDR3 runs 15 residues. Germline V gene sequence: CDR1 KGHSH, CDR2 LQKENI. V dropped 6 bases and J dropped 4 bases, with 16 bases sitting between them. CDR3 coding DNA: TGTGCCAGCTCTCAGTCCGGGCCTGGGGGAAACACCATATATTTT. It translates to CASSQSGPGGNTIYF. The whole variable domain, filled in from reference TRBV18 and TRBJ1-3, reads NAGVMQNPRHLVRRRGQEARLRCSPMKGHSHVYWYRQLPEEGLKFMVYLQKENIIDESGMPKERFSAEFPKEGPSILRIQQVVRGDSAAYFCASSQSGPGGNTIYFGEGSWLTVV.

This clone was recorded only once. This sample also contains other DNA sequences that code for the same CDR3. The chain has TRBV11-2 and TRBJ2-7; no clear D. The ends were cut back, 0 bases at V and 1 base at J, with 4 bases in the middle. This CDR3 has 13 residues. The germline CDR1 and CDR2 sequences are SGHAT and FQNNGV. The CDR3 sequence is CASSLDTSYEQYF. The CDR3 DNA sequence: TGTGCCAGCAGCTTAGATACGTCCTACGAGCAGTACTTC.

V is TRBV11-3 and J is TRBJ2-3, with D perhaps matching TRBD1 (5 bases). Germline CDR1 and CDR2: SGHNT and YENEEA. The CDR3 runs 15 residues. V lost 1 base and J 3 bases, leaving 11 bases between the germline ends. CDR3 amino acids: CASSLGAGQTDTQYF. In DNA form, the CDR3 reads TGTGCCAGCAGCTTAGGGGCAGGGCAAACAGATACGCAGTATTTT.